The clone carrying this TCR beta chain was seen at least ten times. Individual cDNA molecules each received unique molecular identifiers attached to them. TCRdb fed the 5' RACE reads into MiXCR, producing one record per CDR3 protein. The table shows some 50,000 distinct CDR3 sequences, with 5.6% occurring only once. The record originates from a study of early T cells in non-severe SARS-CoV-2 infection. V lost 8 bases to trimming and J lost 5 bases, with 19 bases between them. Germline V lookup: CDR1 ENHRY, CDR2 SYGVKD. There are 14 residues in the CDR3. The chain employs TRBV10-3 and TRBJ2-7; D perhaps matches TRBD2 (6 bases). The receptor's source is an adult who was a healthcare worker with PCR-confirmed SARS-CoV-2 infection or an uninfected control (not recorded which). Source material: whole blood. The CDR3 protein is CAIRLGDGGNEQYF. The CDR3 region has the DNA TGTGCCATCCGCCTCGGGGACGGGGGAAACGAGCAGTACTTC.